A single sample is the source of the 27 T cell receptor beta chains below, sequenced in a study of Ad26.COV2.S vaccination and SARS-CoV-2 variants. TCRdb's copy holds only in-frame clones and misses some; the assay was immunoSEQ multiplex PCR. The data contain 350,000 to 450,000 clones, 89% of them singletons. Stated treatment: about 20 received Ad26.COV2.S at low or high dose, single or two shots; 5 received placebo; per-sample allocation not given. Day 63 after the first vaccine or placebo injection was the time point for sampling. The material was peripheral blood, obtained in a trial of Ad26.COV2.S vaccine versus placebo. The receptors come from a person between 18 and 59 years old who received the Ad26.COV2.S COVID-19 vaccine or a placebo.

In this sample, this clone turned up once. The CDR3 protein is CASSPGSYYEQYF. CDR3 nucleotides: TGCGCCAGCAGCCCGGGATCCTACTACGAGCAGTACTTC. The chain employs TRBV5-1 and TRBJ2-7; perhaps TRBD2 as D (5 bases). The germline gives CDR1 SGHRS, CDR2 YFSETQ. Trimming left V 4 bases short and J 3 bases short, with 11 bases between. This CDR3 spans 13 amino acids.

The chain couples TRBV14 to TRBJ1-4; maybe TRBD1 (6 bases). V was shortened by 2 bases and J by 7 bases, with 20 bases between the two germline ends. This CDR3 contains 17 residues. Looked up from germline, CDR1 is SGHDN and CDR2 is FVKESK. The CDR3 region is CASSQPIRARGAEKLFF. In DNA, the CDR3 is TGTGCCAGCAGCCAACCCATTAGGGCCAGGGGTGCTGAAAAACTGTTTTTT.

The rearrangement uses TRBV4-2 and TRBJ2-1; 7 bases line up with TRBD2. J lost 9 bases, V lost 3 bases, and 14 bases had no gene match. Germline V lookup: CDR1 LGHNA, CDR2 YNFKEQ. This CDR3 comprises 16 residues. The CDR3 reads CASSHPTSQARSEQFF. The DNA of the CDR3 is TGTGCCAGCAGCCACCCGACTAGCCAGGCACGGAGTGAGCAGTTCTTC.

V gene TRBV28 combines with J gene TRBJ1-1; 7 nucleotides agree with TRBD1. CDR1 is MDHEN, CDR2 SYDVKM, per germline. Trimming took 5 bases from V and 3 from J; bases not matched to a gene: 6. The CDR3 is made up of 14 amino acids. The DNA of the CDR3 is TGTGCCAGCAGTACCCAGGGGGGTGACACTGAAGCTTTCTTT. It encodes CASSTQGGDTEAFF.

The chain links TRBV7-2 to TRBJ1-6; a possible D gene is TRBD1 (6 bases). Per germline, CDR1 SGHTA and CDR2 FQGNSA. V was pared by 0 bases and J by 10 bases, with 16 bases between. The CDR3 runs 16 residues. As DNA, the CDR3 is TGTGCCAGCAGCTTAGCGCCGCAGGGGATTAACTCACCCCTCCACTTT. Translation: CASSLAPQGINSPLHF.

The chain has TRBV20-1 and TRBJ2-3, with no clear D. Germline V CDR1 and CDR2: DFQATT, SNEGSKA (reference sequence). Trimming pared 4 bases from V and 2 bases from J, leaving 1 base between. This CDR3 contains 10 residues. CDR3 nucleotide sequence: TGCAGTGCTACCACAGATACGCAGTATTTT. It yields the protein CSATTDTQYF.

This chain connects TRBV6-1 to TRBJ2-3; TRBD1 might be the D (5 bases). The length of the CDR3 is 15 residues. Trimming pared 3 bases from V and 5 bases from J, leaving 15 bases between. Per the germline V gene, CDR1 is MNHNS and CDR2 is SASEGT. This CDR3 is CASSETQGSGDTQYF. The DNA for the CDR3 is TGTGCCAGCAGTGAGACCCAGGGCTCTGGAGATACGCAGTATTTT.

V gene TRBV11-2 combines with J gene TRBJ1-3, with a weak D call TRBD1 (6 bases). The ends were cut back, 5 bases at V and 2 bases at J, with 16 bases in the middle. In germline, CDR1 is SGHAT, CDR2 FQNNGV. The length of the CDR3 is 16 residues. The CDR3 protein is CASSHRRTGTGNTIYF. The CDR3 DNA sequence: TGTGCCAGCAGCCACCGCCGTACAGGGACTGGAAACACCATATATTTT.

The chain carries TRBV5-6 and TRBJ1-2; 9 positions match TRBD1. Trimming took 4 bases from V and 8 from J; bases not matched to a gene: 9. CDR1 and CDR2 (germline): SGHDT, YYEEEE. This CDR3 has 14 amino acids. For the CDR3, the DNA is TGTGCCAGCAGCCCCAACAGGGGGCTATGGGGCTACACCTTC. Protein: CASSPNRGLWGYTF. Drawing the rest from reference TRBV5-6 and TRBJ1-2, the complete variable domain is DAGVTQSPTHLIKTRGQQVTLRCSPKSGHDTVSWYQQALGQGPQFIFQYYEEEERQRGNFPDRFSGHQFPNYSSELNVNALLLGDSALYLCASSPNRGLWGYTFGSGTRLTVV.

This chain links TRBV4-1 with TRBJ2-4; D is uncertain. V shed 1 base and J shed 15 bases, with 13 bases lying between them. This CDR3 is 12 amino acids long. From germline, CDR1 is MGHRA and CDR2 YSYEKL. The CDR3 is CASSQAPGLAYF. CDR3 in DNA: TGCGCCAGCAGCCAAGCCCCCGGGTTGGCGTACTTC.

To note about this clone: Since a much larger clone is just one base distant, this may be a read error. This sample also contains other DNA sequences that code for the same CDR3. The chain uses TRBV6-1 and TRBJ2-7; TRBD1 agrees at 12 bases. J lost 7 bases, V lost 3 bases, and 4 bases had no gene match. The CDR3 runs 14 residues. Germline V gene data show CDR1 as MNHNS and CDR2 as SASEGT. The CDR3 protein is CASSEGTGGYEQYF. The CDR3 nucleotides read TGTGCCAGCAGTGAGGGGACAGGGGGCTATGAGCAGTACTTC.

The chain joins TRBV5-1 to TRBJ2-2; the D is unclear. V gave up 5 bases and J gave up 5 bases, with 7 bases separating them. The CDR3 length is 12 residues. CDR1 is SGHRS, CDR2 YFSETQ, per germline. The CDR3 sequence: CASRKGTGELFF. The CDR3 DNA is TGCGCCAGCAGAAAAGGTACCGGGGAGCTGTTTTTT.

The count of this clone is one. CDR3 in amino acids: CSASSLVVAETQYF. CDR3 bases: TGCAGTGCTAGTTCCCTGGTAGTCGCCGAGACCCAGTACTTC. V usage is TRBV20-1 and J usage is TRBJ2-5; no clear D. The germline CDR1 and CDR2 sequences are DFQATT and SNEGSKA (reference sequence). CDR3 length: 14 residues. Trimming took off 3 bases at V and 5 bases at J, with 16 bases between the two ends.

The V call is TRBV2, the J call TRBJ1-2, with 12 nucleotides matching TRBD1. Germline CDR1 SNHLY, CDR2 FYNNEI. The CDR3 is 11 residues long. V gave up 6 bases and J gave up 12 bases; unmatched junction bases: 2. This CDR3 reads CASRGTGGHTF. In DNA form, the CDR3 reads TGTGCCAGCAGGGGGACAGGGGGCCACACCTTC.

The chain uses TRBV30 and TRBJ1-4; D not certain. Germline CDR1 and CDR2: GTSNPN and SVGIG (reference sequence). There are 13 residues in the CDR3. Trimming took off 3 bases at V and 8 bases at J, with 13 bases between the two ends. As DNA, the CDR3 is TGTGCCTGGAGGGAGATGGATGGCGAAAAACTGTTTTTT. Translation: CAWREMDGEKLFF.

The chain carries TRBV10-3 and TRBJ1-6, with D unclear. The CDR3 loop spans 14 amino acids. V dropped 2 bases and J dropped 10 bases, with 12 bases sitting between them. Germline V gives CDR1 ENHRY, CDR2 SYGVKD. CDR3 sequence (DNA): TGTGCCATCAGTGAGCCGGGTTTCGACTCACCCCTCCACTTT. This sequence encodes CAISEPGFDSPLHF.

This clone was counted between two and nine times. The chain joins TRBV18 to TRBJ1-1; D might be TRBD1 (5 bases). V lost 3 bases and J lost 1, with 9 bases in between. The CDR3 has 14 amino acids. Germline CDR1 is KGHSH and CDR2 is LQKENI. CDR3 DNA: TGTGCCAGCTCACCTGGGGCGACGAACACTGAAGCTTTCTTT. Translated, it gives CASSPGATNTEAFF.

This chain links TRBV6-2 or TRBV6-3 with TRBJ1-3; D gene ambiguous. The CDR3 contains 15 residues. Germline V gives CDR1 MNHEY, CDR2 SVGEGT. Trimming took 0 bases from V and 2 from J, leaving 8 bases between them. This CDR3 is CASSYSAGTGNTIYF. The CDR3 nucleotides are TGTGCCAGCAGTTACTCAGCAGGAACTGGAAACACCATATATTTT.

The chain uses TRBV20-1 and TRBJ2-5; the D is unclear. Germline lookup yields CDR1 DFQATT and CDR2 SNEGSKA (reference sequence). The CDR3 is made up of 11 amino acids. V was shortened by 3 bases and J by 5 bases, with 7 bases between the two germline ends. CDR3 sequence: CSASAHETQYF. CDR3 sequence (DNA): TGCAGTGCTAGTGCCCACGAGACCCAGTACTTC.

The chain joins TRBV6-5 to TRBJ1-1, with D tentatively TRBD1 (6 bases). V shed 2 bases and J shed 5 bases, with 15 bases lying between them. The CDR3 is 15 residues long. Germline loops: CDR1 MNHEY, CDR2 SVGAGI. CDR3 nucleotides: TGTGCCAGCAGTTACACCAGGGGTGGGGGGACTGAAGCTTTCTTT. Amino acid sequence: CASSYTRGGGTEAFF.

This clone was recorded once. The chain couples TRBV6-6 to TRBJ2-2; 8 bases map to TRBD2. Trimming cost V 10 bases and J 2 bases; bases outside gene matches: 12. The germline V gene encodes CDR1 MNHNY and CDR2 SVGAGI (reference sequence). There are 16 residues in the CDR3. The CDR3 loop reads CATTARGGTNTGELFF. The CDR3 DNA reads as TGTGCCACGACAGCACGGGGGGGGACTAACACCGGGGAGCTGTTTTTT.

This clone was detected only a few times. This chain links TRBV6-5 with TRBJ2-7; 9 bases line up with TRBD2. The V segment lost 5 bases and the J segment 0 bases; nucleotides outside the gene matches: 5. The CDR3 sequence is 15 residues long. Germline V gene data show CDR1 as MNHEY and CDR2 as SVGAGI. As DNA, the CDR3 is TGTGCCAGCAGTCGTAGTAGCGGGAGCTCCTACGAGCAGTACTTC. Translated: CASSRSSGSSYEQYF.

The rearrangement links TRBV4-2 to TRBJ1-5, with D maybe TRBD1 (5 bases). Germline V lookup: CDR1 LGHNA, CDR2 YNFKEQ. CDR3 length: 16 residues. Between the trimmed V and J ends, which lost 3 bases and 3 bases, there was a span of 15 bases. The CDR3 DNA follows: TGTGCCAGCAGCCAGGGGGGTCTGAGCGACAATCAGCCCCAGCATTTT. Translation gives CASSQGGLSDNQPQHF.

J is TRBJ2-6 and V is TRBV19; D is ambiguous. Germline lookup yields CDR1 LNHDA and CDR2 SQIVND (reference sequence). This CDR3 has 16 residues. The germline V and J ends were trimmed by 6 bases and 4 bases, with 16 bases remaining between them. The CDR3 DNA follows: TGTGCCAGTAGCCATGGGCTTAGCAGAGGGGCCAACGTCCTGACTTTC. The encoded protein is CASSHGLSRGANVLTF.

The rearrangement links TRBV6-6 to TRBJ1-1; D unclear. In germline, CDR1 is MNHNY, CDR2 SVGAGI (reference sequence). Trimming pared 6 bases from V and 4 bases from J, leaving 12 bases between. CDR3 length: 13 residues. For the CDR3, the DNA is TGTGCCAGCAGGTTAACCTCGATCACTGAAGCTTTCTTT. Translation gives CASRLTSITEAFF.

V gene TRBV7-9 combines with J gene TRBJ2-7; perhaps TRBD1 as D (6 bases). The CDR3 is 12 amino acids. V was trimmed by 6 bases and J by 4 bases, leaving 10 bases between them. CDR1 and CDR2 from the germline V gene are SEHNR and FQNEAQ (reference sequence). CDR3 bases: TGTGCCAGCAGTTCCCAGGGGTACGAGCAGTACTTC. This translates into CASSSQGYEQYF. Complete variable domain (other parts from reference TRBV7-9 and TRBJ2-7): DTGVSQNPRHKITKRGQNVTFRCDPISEHNRLYWYRQTLGQGPEFLTYFQNEAQLEKSRLLSDRFSAERPKGSFSTLEIQRTEQGDSAMYLCASSSQGYEQYFGPGTRLTVT.

The J gene is TRBJ2-7, the V gene TRBV30; no firm D call. V was shortened by 0 bases and J by 5 bases, with 23 bases between the two germline ends. The CDR3 loop spans 17 amino acids. Germline CDR1 is GTSNPN and CDR2 is SVGIG (reference sequence). CDR3 loop: CAWSVPPRGIRRDEQYF. CDR3 sequence (DNA): TGTGCCTGGAGTGTTCCCCCTCGAGGTATAAGACGGGACGAGCAGTACTTC.